This paragraph reports one T cell receptor (beta chain). The source of the sample is a study of blood T cell repertoires in COVID-19. Across the whole study: COVID-19 samples from acute and convalescent phases originated in the United States, Italy and Spain. PBMCs, B-cell-depleted T cells, or T cells provided the cDNA or gDNA that made up the material.

In the original processing: How many nucleated cells were present was estimated from reference gene primer amplification. The table came from immunoSEQ multiplex PCR; TCRdb's copy has only in-frame clones and leaves some out. That table furnishes V, J and clone size, whereas the DNA furnished D and trimming. This sample has 250,000 to 400,000 clones, with about 90% found just once. CDR3 length equals 14 residues. Germline V lookup: CDR1 LNHDA, CDR2 SQIVND (reference sequence). V was shortened by 1 base and J by 5 bases, with 12 bases between the two germline ends. The TCR comes from a woman aged 25 to 39 with COVID-19, enrolled during active disease. The V gene is TRBV19, the J gene TRBJ2-7; possible D gene TRBD2, 5 bases. The sample taken for sequencing was peripheral blood. The CDR3 region is CASSIGPGDHEQYF. The CDR3 region has the DNA TGTGCCAGTAGTATAGGACCCGGGGATCACGAGCAGTACTTC.